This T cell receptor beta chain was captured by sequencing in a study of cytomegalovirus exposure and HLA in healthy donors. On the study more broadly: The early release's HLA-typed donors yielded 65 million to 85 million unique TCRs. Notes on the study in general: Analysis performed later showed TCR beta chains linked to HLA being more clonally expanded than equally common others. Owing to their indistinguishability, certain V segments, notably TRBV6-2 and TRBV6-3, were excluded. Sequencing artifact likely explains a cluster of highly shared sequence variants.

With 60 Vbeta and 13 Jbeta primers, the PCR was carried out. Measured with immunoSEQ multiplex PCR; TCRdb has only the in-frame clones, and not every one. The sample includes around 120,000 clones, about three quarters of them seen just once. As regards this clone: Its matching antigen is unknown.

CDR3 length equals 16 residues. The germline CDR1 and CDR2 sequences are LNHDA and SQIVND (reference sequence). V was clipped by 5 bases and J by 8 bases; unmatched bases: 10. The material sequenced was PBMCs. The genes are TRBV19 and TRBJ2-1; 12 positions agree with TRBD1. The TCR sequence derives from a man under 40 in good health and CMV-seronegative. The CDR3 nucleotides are TGTGCCAGTAGTTTGACCGGGACAGGGGGCATCTATGAGCAGTTCTTC. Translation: CASSLTGTGGIYEQFF.